The clone carrying this T cell receptor beta chain was recorded only once. No antigen is known for it. The PCR contained 60 Vbeta and 13 Jbeta primers. Data came from immunoSEQ multiplex PCR; TCRdb stores just in-frame clones and leaves some out. The sample lists 150,000 to 200,000 clones; about 85% were seen once. V was shortened by 8 bases and J by 2 bases, with 18 bases between the two germline ends. The germline V gene has CDR1 MNHEY and CDR2 SMNVEV (reference sequence). This CDR3 is 15 amino acids long. This record belongs to a study of cytomegalovirus exposure and HLA in healthy donors. Findings of the study overall: The investigators catalogued 150 or so TCR beta chains as cytomegalovirus-associated.

Sequencing input: PBMCs. This TCR was recovered from a woman between 50 and 59 years old in good health and CMV-seronegative. V usage is TRBV27 and J usage is TRBJ1-2; D not resolved. CDR3 loop: CASSRGEGLNYGYTF. Here the CDR3 DNA reads TGTGCCAGCTCCCGGGGAGAAGGGTTAAACTATGGCTACACCTTC.